The sequence of this TCR beta chain was determined in a study of T cells after somatic rescue of genetic block. Sequenced by immunoSEQ multiplex PCR; TCRdb stores in-frame clones only, minus some. The data show approximately 110,000 clones, with over 80% seen just once and about 1.5% held by the top ten. With 4 bases removed from V and 4 bases from J, the gap between germline ends came to 16 bases. The CDR3 has 16 residues. Germline CDR1 and CDR2: MDHEN and SYDVKM. The sequence derives from a woman younger than 35. The chain combines TRBV28 with TRBJ2-2; a weak D match, TRBD2 (5 bases). Sequencing used peripheral blood mononuclear cells (PBMCs). CDR3 residues: CASSSPLKRLTGELFF. The CDR3 DNA sequence: TGTGCCAGCAGTTCCCCCCTGAAGCGGCTCACCGGGGAGCTGTTTTTT.